The table lists the clone carrying this TCR beta chain with a count of one. What it binds is unknown. The data originate from a study of OX40 agonist ivuxolimab in advanced cancers. Background on the study: Males comprised around four fifths of the group, whose mean age was roughly 60 years (range about 20 to 90).

V was shortened by 0 bases and J by 5 bases, with 13 bases between the two germline ends. The CDR3 extends over 15 amino acids. Germline values: CDR1 MNHNY, CDR2 SVGAGI (reference sequence). Patients were ineligible given autoimmune disease history or systemic immunosuppression. Measured with immunoSEQ multiplex PCR; TCRdb has only the in-frame clones, and not every one. The sample holds fewer than 90,000 clones, over 75% seen once. Study-wide results and limits: Relative to CD4+ cells, CD8+ T cells on average had more expanded clones. Antigens targeted by the expanded peripheral T cells were not determined.

Sequenced material: CD4+ or CD8+ T cells sorted from blood, taken in a trial of the OX40 agonist ivuxolimab. The TCR was taken from an adult with an advanced solid tumor such as melanoma, head and neck, liver or kidney cancer. The J gene is TRBJ2-5, the V gene TRBV6-6; D gene unclear. The chain's CDR3 is CASSYSREVAETQYF. The CDR3 nucleotides read TGTGCCAGCAGTTACTCGAGAGAAGTCGCGGAGACCCAGTACTTC.